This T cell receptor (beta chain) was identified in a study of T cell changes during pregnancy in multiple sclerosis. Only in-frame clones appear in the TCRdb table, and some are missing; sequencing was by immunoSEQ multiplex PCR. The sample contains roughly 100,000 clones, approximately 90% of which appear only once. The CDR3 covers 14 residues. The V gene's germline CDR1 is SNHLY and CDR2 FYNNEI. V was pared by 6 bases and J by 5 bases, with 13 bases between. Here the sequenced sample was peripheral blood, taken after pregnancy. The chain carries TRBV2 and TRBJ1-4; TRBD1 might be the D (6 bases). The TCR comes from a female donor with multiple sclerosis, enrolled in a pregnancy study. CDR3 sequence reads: CASRGTPANEKLFF. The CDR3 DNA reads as TGTGCCAGCAGGGGGACACCGGCCAATGAAAAACTGTTTTTT.